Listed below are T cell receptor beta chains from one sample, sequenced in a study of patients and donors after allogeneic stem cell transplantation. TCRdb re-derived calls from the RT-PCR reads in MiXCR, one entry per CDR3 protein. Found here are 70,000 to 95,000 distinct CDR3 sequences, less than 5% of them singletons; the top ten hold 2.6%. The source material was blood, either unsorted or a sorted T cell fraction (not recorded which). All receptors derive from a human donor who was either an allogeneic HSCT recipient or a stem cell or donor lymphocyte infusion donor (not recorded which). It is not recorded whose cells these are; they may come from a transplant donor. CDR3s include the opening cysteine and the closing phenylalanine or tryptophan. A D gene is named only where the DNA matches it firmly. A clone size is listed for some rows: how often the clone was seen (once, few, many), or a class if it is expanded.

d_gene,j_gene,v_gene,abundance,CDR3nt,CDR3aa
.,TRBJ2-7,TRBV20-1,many,TGCAGTGCTAAAATGACTAGTTTCTACGAGCAGTACTTC,CSAKMTSFYEQYF
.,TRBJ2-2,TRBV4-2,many,TGTGCCAGCAGCCAACCGAATAGGGGGACCGGGGAGCTGTTTTTT,CASSQPNRGTGELFF
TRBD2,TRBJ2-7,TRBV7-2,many,TGTGCCAGCGGGCCTTTCGGGAGGGCCGTCTACGAGCAGTACTTC,CASGPFGRAVYEQYF
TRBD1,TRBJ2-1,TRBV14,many,TGTGCCAGCAGCCAAGAACAGGGGGCCTACAATGAGCAGTTCTTC,CASSQEQGAYNEQFF
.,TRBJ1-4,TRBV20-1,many,TGCAGTGCTATCTCAGGGCACAATGAAAAACTGTTTTTT,CSAISGHNEKLFF
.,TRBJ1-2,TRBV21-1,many,TGTGCCAGCAGCCCAGTGTCCCCCGTGCCCTATGGCTACACCTTC,CASSPVSPVPYGYTF
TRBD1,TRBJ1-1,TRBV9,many,TGTGCCAGCAGCGCCCGGGGACAGGGAGGAACTGAAGCTTTCTTT,CASSARGQGGTEAFF
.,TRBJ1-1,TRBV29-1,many,TGCAGCGTAGTCATGGGGACGAACACTGAAGCTTTCTTT,CSVVMGTNTEAFF
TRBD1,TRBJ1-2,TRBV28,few,TGTGCCAGCATAAGCCCCGGGACAGGGGTGAGGGGCTACACCTTC,CASISPGTGVRGYTF
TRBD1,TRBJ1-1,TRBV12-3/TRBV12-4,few,TGTGCCAGCAGTTTATTGGCAGGGGGCTACACTGAAGCTTTCTTT,CASSLLAGGYTEAFF
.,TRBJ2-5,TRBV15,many,TGTGCCACCAGCAGAGAAGTACAGGGAGGCTACCAAGAGACCCAGTACTTC,CATSREVQGGYQETQYF
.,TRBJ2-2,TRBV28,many,TGTGCCAGCAGTGTGAACACCGGGGAGCTGTTTTTT,CASSVNTGELFF
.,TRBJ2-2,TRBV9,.,TGTGCCAGCAGCGCCCGCAGGGAAGCCGGGGAGCTGTTTTTT,CASSARREAGELFF
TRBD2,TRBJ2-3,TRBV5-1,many,TGCGCCAGCAGCTTGGAGACTAGCGGGTACACAGATACGCAGTATTTT,CASSLETSGYTDTQYF
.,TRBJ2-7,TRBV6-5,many,TGTGCCAGCAGTTATTACGACAAAGACTACGAGCAGTACTTC,CASSYYDKDYEQYF